These T cell receptor beta chains were read from a single sample in a study of cytomegalovirus exposure and HLA in healthy donors. The assay was immunoSEQ multiplex PCR, and TCRdb's table has in-frame clones only and misses some. The table for this sample gives about 160,000 clones. The sequencing input was PBMCs. These TCRs come from a man aged 30 to 39 in good health and CMV-seronegative. The CDR3 runs from the conserved cysteine through the conserved F or W. Fields, in order: V gene, J gene, D gene, CDR3 DNA, CDR3 protein. D genes are given only for firm matches.

TRBV9	TRBJ2-2	NA	TGTGCCAGCAGCGTAGATTCAGACTCCAGAACCGCCGGGGAGCTGTTTTTT	CASSVDSDSRTAGELFF
TRBV7-8	TRBJ2-1	TRBD1	TGTGCCAGCAGCCAGAGACAGGGGTTGATCTCCTACAATGAGCAGTTCTTC	CASSQRQGLISYNEQFF
TRBV10-1	TRBJ1-1	NA	TGCGCCAGCAGTGTTATGAGGGTAGGCACTGAAGCTTTCTTT	CASSVMRVGTEAFF
TRBV19	TRBJ2-2	TRBD1	TGTGCCAGTAGTACCCAGACAGGGGCCTACACCGGGGAGCTGTTTTTT	CASSTQTGAYTGELFF
TRBV19	TRBJ2-1	TRBD1	TGTGCCAGTAGTATAGGGACAGGGAGCTACAATGAGCAGTTCTTC	CASSIGTGSYNEQFF
TRBV5-1	TRBJ2-6	TRBD1	TGCGCCAGCAGCTGGGACAGGGGCTCTGGGGCCAACGTCCTGACTTTC	CASSWDRGSGANVLTF
TRBV4-1	TRBJ1-2	NA	TGCGCCAGCAGCCAAAACTCCAGGGAAGCCTATGGCTACACCTTC	CASSQNSREAYGYTF
TRBV6-1	TRBJ2-7	TRBD1	TGTGCCAGCAGTTCCGAGGGACAGGGCTACGAGCAGTACTTC	CASSSEGQGYEQYF
TRBV19	TRBJ2-7	NA	TGTGCCAGTAGTTCCTTTGGGGGAGGCACCTACGAGCAGTACTTC	CASSSFGGGTYEQYF
TRBV27	TRBJ2-7	NA	TGTGCCAGCAGTCCGACACCACGATCTTCGACAGCTTACGAGCAGTACTTC	CASSPTPRSSTAYEQYF
TRBV25-1	TRBJ1-3	NA	TGTGCCAGCAGTGAGACTCCGGACTCTGGAAACACCATATATTTT	CASSETPDSGNTIYF
TRBV5-5	TRBJ2-2	TRBD1	TGTGCCAGCAGCGGGACAGGGTGGAACACCGGGGAGCTGTTTTTT	CASSGTGWNTGELFF
TRBV7-2	TRBJ2-3	TRBD2	TGTGCCAGCAGCCCCCTAGCGGGGAGCACAGATACGCAGTATTTT	CASSPLAGSTDTQYF
TRBV28	TRBJ2-2	NA	TGTGCCAGCAGTACAGGACAGCTCGCGAACACCGGGGAGCTGTTTTTT	CASSTGQLANTGELFF
TRBV6-4	TRBJ1-1	TRBD1	TGTGCCAGCAGTGAAACGGACAGGGGGAGAGCTTTCTTT	CASSETDRGRAFF
TRBV5-1	TRBJ2-1	TRBD2	TGCGCCAGCAGCTTGGGTACTAGCGGGCCGAGTTTCTTC	CASSLGTSGPSFF
TRBV18	TRBJ1-2	NA	TGTGCCAGCTCACCCCCGGGGGGGCCCGACTATGGCTACACCTTC	CASSPPGGPDYGYTF
TRBV7-3	TRBJ2-5	TRBD2	TGTGCCAGCAGCCCATACAGGGGTCGACTAGCGGGAGCCCTAGAGACCCAGTACTTC	CASSPYRGRLAGALETQYF
TRBV25-1	TRBJ1-1	TRBD1	TGTGCCAGCCGTACAGGGGGCACTGAAGCTTTCTTT	CASRTGGTEAFF
TRBV19	TRBJ2-1	NA	TGTGCCAGTAGTTCGGCGGGATTCAATGAGCAGTTCTTC	CASSSAGFNEQFF
TRBV28	TRBJ2-7	TRBD1	TGTGCCAGCAGTTTACCACAGGGGAACAACGAGCAGTACTTC	CASSLPQGNNEQYF
TRBV4-1	TRBJ1-2	TRBD1	TGCGCCAGCAGCCATGTTCTAGACAGGGCCTATGGCTACACCTTC	CASSHVLDRAYGYTF
TRBV9	TRBJ2-7	NA	TGTGCCAGCAGCGTTCTCAGGGGGGAGGTCTACGAGCAGTACTTC	CASSVLRGEVYEQYF
TRBV5-1	TRBJ2-1	NA	TGCGCCAGCAGCTCGATGACTCCGAGCTCCTACAATGGGCAGTTCTTC	CASSSMTPSSYNGQFF
TRBV6-6	TRBJ1-1	TRBD1	TGTGCCAGCAGTTACGGGACAGGGGTGAACACTGAAGCTTTCTTT	CASSYGTGVNTEAFF
TRBV7-9	TRBJ2-3	TRBD2	TGTACAATATTCGGACTAGCGGGATTCACAGATACGCAGTATTTT	CTIFGLAGFTDTQYF